These T cell receptor beta chains were read from a single sample in a study of T cell responses to AZD1222 COVID-19 vaccine. Clones were read by immunoSEQ multiplex PCR, and TCRdb kept only the in-frame ones, dropping some. The profile covers some 66,000 clones, with roughly 87% appearing a single time and 17% taken by the ten largest. The sample consisted of peripheral blood, taken on day 0 of AZD1222 vaccination. The receptors were gathered from an adult in good health. Each CDR3 is given with its conserved first and last residue. D genes are given only for firm matches.

D gene: -
V gene: TRBV4-1
J gene: TRBJ2-1
CDR3 protein: CASSQDLGGNNEQFF
CDR3 DNA: TGCGCCAGCAGCCAAGATTTGGGGGGAAACAATGAGCAGTTCTTC

D gene: TRBD1
V gene: TRBV5-5
J gene: TRBJ2-5
CDR3 protein: CASSQDRLGQYF
CDR3 DNA: TGTGCCAGCAGCCAGGACAGGCTTGGACAGTACTTC

D gene: -
V gene: TRBV5-4
J gene: TRBJ2-3
CDR3 protein: CASSLMQPDTQYF
CDR3 DNA: TGTGCCAGCAGCTTGATGCAGCCAGATACGCAGTATTTT

D gene: -
V gene: TRBV18
J gene: TRBJ1-1
CDR3 protein: CASSPMGQAGMNTEAFF
CDR3 DNA: TGTGCCAGCTCACCTATGGGACAAGCAGGAATGAACACTGAAGCTTTCTTT

D gene: -
V gene: TRBV7-9
J gene: TRBJ1-2
CDR3 protein: CASSLGQKVYGYTF
CDR3 DNA: TGTGCCAGCAGCTTGGGACAAAAGGTCTATGGCTACACCTTC

D gene: TRBD1
V gene: TRBV19
J gene: TRBJ2-5
CDR3 protein: CASSPTGEETQYF
CDR3 DNA: TGTGCCAGTAGCCCGACAGGGGAAGAGACCCAGTACTTC

D gene: -
V gene: TRBV28
J gene: TRBJ2-7
CDR3 protein: CASRLPGPNEQYF
CDR3 DNA: TGTGCCAGCAGGCTACCGGGGCCCAACGAGCAGTACTTC

D gene: -
V gene: TRBV29-1
J gene: TRBJ2-1
CDR3 protein: CSVLAGRSSYNEQFF
CDR3 DNA: TGCAGCGTATTGGCGGGAAGAAGCTCCTACAATGAGCAGTTCTTC

D gene: -
V gene: TRBV6-5
J gene: TRBJ2-7
CDR3 protein: CASSAGGQGWNEQYF
CDR3 DNA: TGTGCCAGCAGCGCGGGGGGACAGGGTTGGAACGAGCAGTACTTC

D gene: -
V gene: TRBV7-3
J gene: TRBJ2-7
CDR3 protein: CASSLQGPPYEQYF
CDR3 DNA: TGTGCCAGCAGCTTACAGGGGCCCCCCTACGAGCAGTACTTC

D gene: -
V gene: TRBV19
J gene: TRBJ1-4
CDR3 protein: CASSMAGRATNEKLFF
CDR3 DNA: TGTGCCAGTAGTATGGCAGGGCGTGCAACTAATGAAAAACTGTTTTTT